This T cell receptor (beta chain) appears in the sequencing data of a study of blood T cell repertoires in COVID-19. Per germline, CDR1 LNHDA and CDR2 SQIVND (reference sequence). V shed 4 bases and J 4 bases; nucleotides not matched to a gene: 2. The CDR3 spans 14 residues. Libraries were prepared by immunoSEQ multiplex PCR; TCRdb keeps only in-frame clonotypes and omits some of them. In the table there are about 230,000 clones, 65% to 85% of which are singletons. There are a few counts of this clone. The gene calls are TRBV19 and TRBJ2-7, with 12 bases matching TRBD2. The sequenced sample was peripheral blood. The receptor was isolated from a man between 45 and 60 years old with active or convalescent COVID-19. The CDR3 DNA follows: TGTGCCAGTAGTAGGGGACTAGCGGGTTACGAGCAGTACTTC. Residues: CASSRGLAGYEQYF.